This is a list of T cell receptor beta chains from one sample in a study of long-term antiretroviral therapy in people with HIV. Assay used: immunoSEQ multiplex PCR; TCRdb lists only in-frame clones, some missing. The sample yields about 29,000 clones, over 85% seen once. This specimen was unsorted PBMCs, taken 6.2 years after starting antiretroviral therapy. These receptors originate from a man aged 35-49 years with HIV. Each CDR3 is given with its conserved first and last residue. The order of the fields is J gene, V gene, CDR3 protein.

>TRBJ2-2|TRBV7-2
CASSLAPGGGPSELFF
>TRBJ2-2|TRBV9
CASSVGTDPTGELFF
>TRBJ2-6|TRBV28
CASSFSGANVLTF
>TRBJ2-7|TRBV12-5
CASGSTGAYYEQYF
>TRBJ2-5|TRBV19
CASSSGEWTQETQYF
>TRBJ2-1|TRBV6-5
CASSPRGGEQFF
>TRBJ1-3|TRBV7-9
CASSFSAGLAVTGNTIYF
>TRBJ2-2|TRBV5-1
CASSTGDPNTGELFF
>TRBJ1-6|TRBV5-4
CASSPAWGASSPLHF
>TRBJ2-1|TRBV7-2
CASSSKRGSSYNEQFF
>TRBJ2-1|TRBV4-3
CASSQETQNTYNEQFF
>TRBJ2-5|TRBV19
CASSTRETQYF
>TRBJ2-7|TRBV4-1
CASSPGSGIYEQYF
>TRBJ1-1|TRBV5-1
CASSFQGSSTEAFF
>TRBJ2-3|TRBV6-5
CASSFWTGVTDTQYF
>TRBJ1-4|TRBV6-5
CASSSLVDNEKLFF
>TRBJ1-3|TRBV10-3
CAISEPTRNTIYF
>TRBJ2-1|TRBV11-2
CAIGGGWGSVSYNEQFF
>TRBJ2-7|TRBV5-8
CASSSSPYEQYF
>TRBJ2-6|TRBV9
CASSVEGGANVLTF
>TRBJ2-3|TRBV5-1
CASSPGRGTTDTQYF
>TRBJ1-2|TRBV7-8
CASSLQGAGEVNYGYTF
>TRBJ2-1|TRBV19
CASRPDRSSYNEQFF
>TRBJ2-7|TRBV5-8
CASSVPSSYEQYF
>TRBJ2-6|TRBV29-1
CSVEGGAGANVLTF
>TRBJ1-1|TRBV19
CASSTRDSKKAFF
>TRBJ2-1|TRBV15
CATSGYSNNEQFF
>TRBJ1-6|TRBV7-9
CASSTWDRDNSPLHF
>TRBJ1-1|TRBV7-8
CASMGQPNTEAFF
>TRBJ1-4|TRBV11-2
CASSLRLREKLFF
>TRBJ1-3|TRBV25-1
CASSTSGGLVGNTIYF
>TRBJ2-5|TRBV15
CATSLARGGQETQYF
>TRBJ1-5|TRBV19
CASRTGGLTGDNQPQHF
>TRBJ1-5|TRBV28
CASSQGQDNQPQHF
>TRBJ1-1|TRBV9
CASSLSRDTENTEAFF
>TRBJ2-7|TRBV2
CASMDRIYEQYF
>TRBJ2-1|TRBV4-2
CASSQEGGGGADEQFF
>TRBJ2-5|TRBV30
CAWSGLAPETQYF
>TRBJ1-1|TRBV29-1
CSAWGMGTQGAFF
>TRBJ2-2|TRBV6-5
CASSLSPANTGELFF
>TRBJ2-5|TRBV7-3
CASSLFGTSGGRIRETQYF
>TRBJ2-2|TRBV11-2
CASSLNARTGELFF
>TRBJ1-2|TRBV19
CASSTPETGANYGYTF
>TRBJ1-6|TRBV7-6
CASSAQGGNSYNSPLHF
>TRBJ1-1|TRBV10-2
CASSEITGYGEAFF
>TRBJ2-5|TRBV7-9
CASSTTTGGEETQYF
>TRBJ1-2|TRBV10-2
CASSEWQGKNYGYTF
>TRBJ2-1|TRBV9
CASSSQGGESYNEQFF
>TRBJ1-2|TRBV5-6
CASSRTVYGYTF
>TRBJ2-1|TRBV7-9
CASSSPTGYNEQFF
>TRBJ2-2|TRBV7-2
CASTPPPGELFF
>TRBJ2-1|TRBV5-1
CASSDGLEQFF
>TRBJ2-5|TRBV5-5
CASSFSRARQETQYF